These T cell receptor beta chains were read from a single sample in a study of T cell responses to AZD1222 COVID-19 vaccine. Assay: immunoSEQ multiplex PCR; the TCRdb copy retains only in-frame clones and omits some. The table lists fewer than 150,000 clones, around 90% of them singletons. Specimen: peripheral blood, collected 28 days after the second AZD1222 dose. Receptors were obtained from an adult who received the AZD1222 COVID-19 vaccine. Each CDR3 is given with its conserved first and last residue. The order of the fields is J gene, V gene, clone size, D gene, CDR3 protein, CDR3 DNA. The D gene is left open where the match is weak. For some rows the clone size is stated as once, few or many, or as a class when expanded; others skip it.

j_call: TRBJ2-2
v_call: TRBV24-1
clone_size: .
d_call: .
cdr3_aa: CATSNPGNTGELFF
cdr3_nt: TGTGCCACCAGTAACCCCGGGAACACCGGGGAGCTGTTTTTT

j_call: TRBJ1-2
v_call: TRBV3-1/TRBV3-2
clone_size: .
d_call: .
cdr3_aa: CASSLCYGLNYGYTF
cdr3_nt: TGTGCCAGCAGCTTGTGTTACGGACTAAACTATGGCTACACCTTC

j_call: TRBJ2-7
v_call: TRBV15
clone_size: .
d_call: TRBD1
cdr3_aa: CATSRDSLGEQYF
cdr3_nt: TGTGCCACCAGTAGGGACAGTCTCGGCGAGCAGTACTTC

j_call: TRBJ1-2
v_call: TRBV5-1
clone_size: once
d_call: .
cdr3_aa: CASSLGGENYGYTF
cdr3_nt: TGCGCCAGCAGCTTGGGCGGGGAGAACTATGGCTACACCTTC

j_call: TRBJ2-7
v_call: TRBV25-1
clone_size: .
d_call: .
cdr3_aa: CASSRDTSYEQYF
cdr3_nt: TGTGCCAGCAGTCGGGACACGAGCTACGAGCAGTACTTC

j_call: TRBJ1-6
v_call: TRBV5-5
clone_size: .
d_call: TRBD1
cdr3_aa: CASSLAGTGYSPLHF
cdr3_nt: TGTGCCAGCAGCTTGGCCGGGACAGGGTATTCACCCCTCCACTTT

j_call: TRBJ2-3
v_call: TRBV27
clone_size: .
d_call: .
cdr3_aa: CASRSARSADTQYF
cdr3_nt: TGTGCCAGCAGATCCGCGAGGTCCGCAGATACGCAGTATTTT

j_call: TRBJ1-4
v_call: TRBV28
clone_size: .
d_call: TRBD1
cdr3_aa: CASSLMTGGFSEKLFF
cdr3_nt: TGTGCCAGCAGCCTGATGACAGGGGGATTTTCTGAAAAACTGTTTTTT

j_call: TRBJ1-4
v_call: TRBV2
clone_size: .
d_call: .
cdr3_aa: CASSETGPKEKLFF
cdr3_nt: TGTGCCAGCAGTGAAACGGGGCCTAAAGAAAAACTGTTTTTT

j_call: TRBJ1-3
v_call: TRBV7-8
clone_size: .
d_call: .
cdr3_aa: CASSPGDEGNTIYF
cdr3_nt: TGTGCCAGCAGCCCCGGGGATGAAGGAAACACCATATATTTT

j_call: TRBJ2-1
v_call: TRBV5-8
clone_size: .
d_call: TRBD1
cdr3_aa: CASRDRGLPYNEQFF
cdr3_nt: TGTGCCAGCAGGGACAGGGGGCTTCCCTACAATGAGCAGTTCTTC

j_call: TRBJ2-4
v_call: TRBV19
clone_size: .
d_call: .
cdr3_aa: CASTIGWGNAGIQYF
cdr3_nt: TGTGCCAGTACCATTGGTTGGGGAAACGCGGGCATTCAGTACTTC

j_call: TRBJ1-1
v_call: TRBV20-1
clone_size: .
d_call: .
cdr3_aa: CRASGNTEAFF
cdr3_nt: TGCAGGGCTTCTGGGAACACTGAAGCTTTCTTT

j_call: TRBJ2-4
v_call: TRBV7-2
clone_size: .
d_call: TRBD2
cdr3_aa: CASSLVNAALAGSDIQYF
cdr3_nt: TGTGCCAGCAGCTTAGTTAATGCGGCTCTAGCGGGTTCGGACATTCAGTACTTC

j_call: TRBJ1-2
v_call: TRBV5-4
clone_size: .
d_call: .
cdr3_aa: CASTTQSLNYGYTF
cdr3_nt: TGTGCCAGCACCACCCAGAGCCTCAACTATGGCTACACCTTC